The present entry profiles one TCR beta chain with its context. Its antigen is currently unknown. Time point specified: pre-sensitization, week 0. Treatment noted: therapeutic diphenylcyclopropenone sensitization with weekly scalp DPC. This record belongs to a study of human T cells and chemical hapten exposure. Study conclusions and caveats: Positive correlation was observed between PT1 expanded TCR counts and patch test score. With regard to DPC sensitization, TCRs above 1 in 1000 frequency did not change. Expanded TCRs made up significantly more big CDR3 similarity clusters than controls did.

Each cDNA molecule in the library carried unique molecular identifiers. TCRdb re-called the RACE reads through MiXCR, storing one row per CDR3 protein. The sample carries 270,000 or so distinct CDR3 sequences, approximately 7.5% recorded once. V dropped 1 base and J dropped 6 bases, with 7 bases sitting between them. The CDR3 sequence is 14 residues long. The sample consisted of whole blood, taken in connection with sensitization to the hapten diphenylcyclopropenone (DPC). The receptor's source is a man between 18 and 29 years old with alopecia areata. Some clones in this sample may be carry-over from other donors' samples. V usage is TRBV12-3 or TRBV12-4 and J usage is TRBJ2-6; D not certain. CDR3 in amino acids: CASSLGSPANVLTF. The CDR3 DNA reads TGTGCCAGCAGTTTAGGGTCTCCGGCCAACGTCCTGACTTTC.